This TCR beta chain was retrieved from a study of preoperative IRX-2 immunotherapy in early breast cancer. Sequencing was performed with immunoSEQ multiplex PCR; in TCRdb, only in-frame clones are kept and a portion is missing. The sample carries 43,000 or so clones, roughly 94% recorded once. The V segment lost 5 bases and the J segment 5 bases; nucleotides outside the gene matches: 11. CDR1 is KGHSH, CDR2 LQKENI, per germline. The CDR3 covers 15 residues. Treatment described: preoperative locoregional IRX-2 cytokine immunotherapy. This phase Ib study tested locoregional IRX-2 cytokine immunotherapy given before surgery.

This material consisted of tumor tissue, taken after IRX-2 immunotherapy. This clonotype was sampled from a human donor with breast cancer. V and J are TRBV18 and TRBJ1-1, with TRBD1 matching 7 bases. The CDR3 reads CASSSRQGRRTEAFF. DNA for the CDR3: TGTGCCAGCTCATCCCGACAGGGACGTAGGACTGAAGCTTTCTTT.